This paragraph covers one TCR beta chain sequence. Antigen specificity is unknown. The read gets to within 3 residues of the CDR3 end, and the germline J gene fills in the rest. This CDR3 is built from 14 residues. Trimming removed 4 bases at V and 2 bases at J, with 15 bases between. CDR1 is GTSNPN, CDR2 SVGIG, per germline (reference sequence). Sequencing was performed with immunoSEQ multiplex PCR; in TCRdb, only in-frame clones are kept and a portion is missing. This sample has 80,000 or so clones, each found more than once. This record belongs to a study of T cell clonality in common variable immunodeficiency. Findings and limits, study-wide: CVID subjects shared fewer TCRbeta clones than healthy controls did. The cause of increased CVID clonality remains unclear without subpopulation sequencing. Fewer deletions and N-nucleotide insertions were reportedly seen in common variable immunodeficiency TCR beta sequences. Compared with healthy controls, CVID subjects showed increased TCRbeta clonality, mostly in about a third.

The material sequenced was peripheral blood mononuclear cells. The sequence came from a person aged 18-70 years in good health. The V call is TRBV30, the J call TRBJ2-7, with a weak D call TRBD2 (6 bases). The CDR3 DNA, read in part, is TGTGCCTGGACCCTTGGGGGGACGGCCTACGAG. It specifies CAWTLGGTAYE. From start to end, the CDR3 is CAWTLGGTAYEQYF.